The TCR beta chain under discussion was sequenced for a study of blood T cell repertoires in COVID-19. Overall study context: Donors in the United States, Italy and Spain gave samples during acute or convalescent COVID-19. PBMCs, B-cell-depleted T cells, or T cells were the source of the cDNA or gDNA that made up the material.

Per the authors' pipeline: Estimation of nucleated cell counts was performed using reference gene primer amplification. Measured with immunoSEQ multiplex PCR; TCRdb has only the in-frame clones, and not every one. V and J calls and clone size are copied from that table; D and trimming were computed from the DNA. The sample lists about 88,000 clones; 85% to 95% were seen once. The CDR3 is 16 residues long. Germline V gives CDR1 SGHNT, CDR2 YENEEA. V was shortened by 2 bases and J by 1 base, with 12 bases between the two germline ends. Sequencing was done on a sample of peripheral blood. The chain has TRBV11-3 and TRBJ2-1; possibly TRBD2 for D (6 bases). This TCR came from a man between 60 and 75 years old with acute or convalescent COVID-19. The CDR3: CASSLRGTGSYNEQFF. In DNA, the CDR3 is TGTGCCAGCAGCTTACGGGGGACGGGTTCCTACAATGAGCAGTTCTTC.